One and the same sample provided the 22 T cell receptor beta chains below, sequenced in a study of T cell responses to AZD1222 COVID-19 vaccine. Only in-frame clones appear in the TCRdb table, and some are missing; sequencing was by immunoSEQ multiplex PCR. The sample holds 130,000 to 150,000 clones, approximately 89% seen once. Source: peripheral blood, taken on day 0 of AZD1222 vaccination. The source is an adult in good health.

The rearrangement uses TRBV5-1 and TRBJ2-5; tentatively, D is TRBD1 or TRBD2 (5 bases each). The CDR3 has 14 amino acids. Trimming took 4 bases from V and 2 from J, leaving 12 bases between them. Germline assignment: CDR1 SGHRS and CDR2 YFSETQ. The CDR3 DNA sequence: TGCGCCAGCAGCACCGGGACCGCACAAGAGACCCAGTACTTC. Residues: CASSTGTAQETQYF.

J is TRBJ1-1 and V is TRBV30; D remains unclear. Trimming stripped 4 bases from V and 1 base from J, with 10 bases between. The CDR3 extends over 13 amino acids. The V gene's germline CDR1 is GTSNPN and CDR2 SVGIG (reference sequence). The CDR3 sequence: CAWMGSTNTEAFF. The CDR3 DNA sequence: TGTGCCTGGATGGGATCGACGAACACTGAAGCTTTCTTT.

This rearrangement joins TRBV18 to TRBJ2-3; the D is unclear. This CDR3 comprises 14 residues. V lost 0 bases and J 4 bases, leaving 8 bases between the germline ends. The germline V gene has CDR1 KGHSH and CDR2 LQKENI. The CDR3: CASSPPGQSDTQYF. The CDR3 DNA reads TGTGCCAGCTCACCACCTGGCCAGTCAGATACGCAGTATTTT.

J is TRBJ2-7 and V is TRBV12-3 or TRBV12-4; D not certain. V was cut by 5 bases and J by 5 bases, with 7 bases left in between. The CDR3 has 11 amino acids. The CDR3 is CASSISHEQYF. The CDR3, as DNA: TGTGCCAGCAGTATATCCCACGAGCAGTACTTC.

This sequence joins TRBV6-5 and TRBJ1-3; no reliable D call. V was shortened by 5 bases and J by 0 bases, with 8 bases between the two germline ends. Germline V lookup: CDR1 MNHEY, CDR2 SVGAGI. The CDR3 length is 14 residues. This CDR3 reads CASSRPSSGNTIYF. CDR3 nucleotides: TGTGCCAGCAGTAGACCAAGCTCTGGAAACACCATATATTTT.

The chain uses TRBV3-1 (or the pseudogene TRBV3-2) and TRBJ2-7; tentatively, D is TRBD1 (6 bases). The V gene lost 5 bases and the J gene lost 6 bases, with 23 bases spanning the gap. The CDR3 is made up of 16 amino acids. Germline V gene data show CDR1 as LGHDT and CDR2 as YNNKEL (reference sequence). The CDR3 region is CASSYSPRGIGREQYF. For the CDR3, the DNA is TGTGCCAGCAGCTATAGCCCCAGGGGAATAGGGCGCGAGCAGTACTTC.

This clone was seen just once. The chain recombines TRBV5-4 with TRBJ1-6; D call uncertain. The V end was cut by 1 base, the J end by 6 bases, with 11 bases between. Germline values: CDR1 SGHNT, CDR2 YYREEE (reference sequence). The CDR3 sequence is 15 residues long. CDR3 nucleotide sequence: TGTGCCAGCAGCTTGTCAGGCCTGATTAATTCACCCCTCCACTTT. As protein: CASSLSGLINSPLHF.

The chain carries TRBV6-5 and TRBJ1-2; 8 nucleotides line up with TRBD1. The length of the CDR3 is 14 residues. Germline V gene lookup returns CDR1 MNHEY and CDR2 SVGAGI. Unmatched junction bases numbered 6, after V lost 5 bases and J lost 4 bases. CDR3 DNA sequence: TGTGCCAGCAGTCCGGGTGGGACAGGCTATGGCTACACCTTC. This translates into CASSPGGTGYGYTF.

This clone has a handful of counts. The chain has TRBV7-8 and TRBJ1-4; 8 bases map to TRBD1. CDR1 SGHVS and CDR2 FQNEAQ come from the germline V gene. Unmatched junction bases numbered 3, after V lost 1 base and J lost 5 bases. This CDR3 spans 15 amino acids. The CDR3 DNA reads as TGTGCCAGCAGCTTAGGACAGGGGATGAATGAAAAACTGTTTTTT. This encodes CASSLGQGMNEKLFF.

The gene calls are TRBV6-1 and TRBJ2-7; D is perhaps TRBD2 (6 bases). The CDR3 has 14 residues. Germline V gene lookup returns CDR1 MNHNS and CDR2 SASEGT. The V end was cut by 0 bases, the J end by 0 bases, with 6 bases between. Here the CDR3 reads CASSEAGGSYEQYF. In DNA form, the CDR3 reads TGTGCCAGCAGTGAAGCGGGGGGCTCCTACGAGCAGTACTTC.

The chain joins TRBV7-9 to TRBJ2-7; 10 bases are a match to TRBD2. The CDR3 runs 16 residues. V lost 4 bases and J lost 2; bases outside the gene matches: 8. The germline V gene encodes CDR1 SEHNR and CDR2 FQNEAQ (reference sequence). The CDR3: CASSSIAGGTPYEQYF. The CDR3 region has the DNA TGTGCCAGCAGCTCAATAGCGGGGGGCACCCCCTACGAGCAGTACTTC.

DNA for the CDR3: TGTGCCAGCAGCGTAGGGGTAGGGACCTACAATGAGCAGTTCTTC. It is translated as CASSVGVGTYNEQFF. The rearrangement uses TRBV9 and TRBJ2-1; D is ambiguous. Germline CDR1 SGDLS, CDR2 YYNGEE. The V gene lost 0 bases and the J gene lost 2 bases, with 9 bases spanning the gap. The CDR3 runs to 15 residues.

The gene calls are TRBV9 and TRBJ1-1; D is unresolved. The germline CDR1 and CDR2 sequences are SGDLS and YYNGEE. V was shortened by 4 bases and J by 0 bases, with 10 bases between the two germline ends. This CDR3 has 14 amino acids. In DNA form, the CDR3 reads TGTGCCAGCAGCATCAGCCGGTTGAACACTGAAGCTTTCTTT. It is translated as CASSISRLNTEAFF. Filled out from reference TRBV9 and TRBJ1-1, the complete variable domain reads DSGVTQTPKHLITATGQRVTLRCSPRSGDLSVYWYQQSLDQGLQFLIQYYNGEERAKGNILERFSAQQFPDLHSELNLSSLELGDSALYFCASSISRLNTEAFFGQGTRLTVV.

This chain links TRBV21-1 with TRBJ1-3; the DNA was not used to check the table's D call, TRBD1. TRBV21-1 is a pseudogene locus. The CDR3 covers 18 residues. The CDR3 DNA sequence: TGTGCCAGCAGCAAAGCCCCTCCGCCAGGGGGGTCAGGAAACACCATATATTTT. Translation: CASSKAPPPGGSGNTIYF.

The genes are TRBV2 and TRBJ1-4; a possible D gene is TRBD1 (6 bases). Germline V gene lookup returns CDR1 SNHLY and CDR2 FYNNEI. V was clipped by 2 bases and J by 5 bases, with 21 bases between them. The CDR3 has 18 residues. The chain's CDR3 is CASSERDISKGLNEKLFF. The DNA of the CDR3 is TGTGCCAGCAGTGAACGGGACATATCAAAGGGCTTGAATGAAAAACTGTTTTTT.

The CDR3 sequence: CASSFTNTQPQHF. CDR3 in DNA: TGTGCCAGCAGCTTCACAAATACTCAGCCCCAGCATTTT. V gene TRBV7-3 combines with J gene TRBJ1-5; D remains unclear. The CDR3 runs to 13 residues. V was shortened by 3 bases and J by 6 bases, with 9 bases between the two germline ends. Germline loops: CDR1 SGHTA, CDR2 FQGTGA.

The rearrangement joins TRBV6-2 or TRBV6-3 to TRBJ2-2; D remains unclear. The CDR3 is made up of 14 amino acids. Between the trimmed V and J ends, which lost 4 bases and 0 bases, there was a span of 6 bases. The germline V gene has CDR1 MNHEY and CDR2 SVGEGT. DNA of the CDR3: TGTGCCAGCAGTTTATACGCGAACACCGGGGAGCTGTTTTTT. Encoded protein: CASSLYANTGELFF.

The rearrangement joins TRBV5-1 to TRBJ1-2; D possibly corresponds to TRBD1 (6 bases). The CDR3 spans 14 residues. The germline V gene encodes CDR1 SGHRS and CDR2 YFSETQ. The germline V and J ends were trimmed by 0 bases and 8 bases, with 14 bases remaining between them. Here the CDR3 reads CASSLASGGSGYTF. Here the CDR3 DNA reads TGCGCCAGCAGCTTGGCGTCGGGGGGCTCCGGCTACACCTTC.

The chain couples TRBV7-2 to TRBJ1-5; maybe TRBD1 (6 bases). Germline CDR1 is SGHTA and CDR2 is FQGNSA. CDR3 length: 17 residues. Trimming cost V 1 base and J 1 base, with 14 bases left between them. For the CDR3, the DNA is TGTGCCAGCAGCTTAGTATGGCAGGGGAGAAGCAATCAGCCCCAGCATTTT. The encoded protein is CASSLVWQGRSNQPQHF.

The chain couples TRBV5-4 to TRBJ2-7; TRBD2 matches at 13 bases. This CDR3 is built from 17 residues. The V and J ends lost 3 bases and 9 bases, in that order; junction bases with no gene match: 15. CDR1 and CDR2 from the germline V gene are SGHNT and YYREEE (reference sequence). The CDR3 region is CASSSRGAGTSGAGQYF. The CDR3 coding sequence is TGTGCCAGCAGCTCGCGGGGGGCGGGGACTAGCGGGGCCGGGCAGTACTTC.

The chain links TRBV7-6 to TRBJ1-1; weak D call: TRBD1 (5 bases). V was shortened by 6 bases and J by 1 base, with 12 bases between the two germline ends. This CDR3 has 14 amino acids. Germline lookup yields CDR1 SGHVS and CDR2 FNYEAQ. CDR3 sequence reads: CASSPGGRNTEAFF. In DNA form, the CDR3 reads TGTGCCAGCAGTCCCGGGGGGAGGAACACTGAAGCTTTCTTT.

The rearrangement links TRBV18 to TRBJ2-1; D is undetermined. The CDR3 covers 15 residues. Germline CDR1 and CDR2: KGHSH and LQKENI. Trimming took 3 bases from V and 2 from J, leaving 11 bases between them. The CDR3 bases are TGTGCCAGCTCACCCCTAGACGGGCCCTACAATGAGCAGTTCTTC. Protein product: CASSPLDGPYNEQFF.